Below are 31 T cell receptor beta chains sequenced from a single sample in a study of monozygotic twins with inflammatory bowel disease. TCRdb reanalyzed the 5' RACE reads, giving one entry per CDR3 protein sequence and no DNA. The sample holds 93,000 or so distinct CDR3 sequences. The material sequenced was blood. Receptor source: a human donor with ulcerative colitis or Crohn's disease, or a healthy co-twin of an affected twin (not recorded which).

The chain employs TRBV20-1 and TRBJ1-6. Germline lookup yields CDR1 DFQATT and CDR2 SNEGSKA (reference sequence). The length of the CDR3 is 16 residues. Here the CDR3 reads CSANHGTSSYNSPLHF.

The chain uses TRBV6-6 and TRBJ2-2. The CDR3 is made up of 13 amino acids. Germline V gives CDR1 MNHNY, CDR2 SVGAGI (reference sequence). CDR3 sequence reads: CASSYLETGELFF.

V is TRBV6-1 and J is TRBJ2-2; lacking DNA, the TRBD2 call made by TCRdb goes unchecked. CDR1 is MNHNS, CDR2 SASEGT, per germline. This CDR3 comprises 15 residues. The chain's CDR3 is CASSDGGGVTGELFF.

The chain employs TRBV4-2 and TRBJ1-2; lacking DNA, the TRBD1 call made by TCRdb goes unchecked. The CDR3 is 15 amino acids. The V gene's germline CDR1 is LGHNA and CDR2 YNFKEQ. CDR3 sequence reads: CASSQVKGVLYGYTF.

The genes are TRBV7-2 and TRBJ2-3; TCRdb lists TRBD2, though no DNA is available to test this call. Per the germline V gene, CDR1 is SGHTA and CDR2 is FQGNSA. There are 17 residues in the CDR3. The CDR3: CASSSQPSGGVSDTQYF. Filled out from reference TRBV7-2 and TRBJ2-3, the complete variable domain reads GAGVSQSPSNKVTEKGKDVELRCDPISGHTALYWYRQSLGQGLEFLIYFQGNSAPDKSGLPSDRFSAERTGGSVSTLTIQRTQQEDSAVYLCASSSQPSGGVSDTQYFGPGTRLTVL.

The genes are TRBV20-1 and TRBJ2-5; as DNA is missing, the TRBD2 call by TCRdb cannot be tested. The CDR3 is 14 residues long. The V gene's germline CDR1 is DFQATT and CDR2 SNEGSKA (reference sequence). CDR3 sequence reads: CSARHSGSPETQYF.

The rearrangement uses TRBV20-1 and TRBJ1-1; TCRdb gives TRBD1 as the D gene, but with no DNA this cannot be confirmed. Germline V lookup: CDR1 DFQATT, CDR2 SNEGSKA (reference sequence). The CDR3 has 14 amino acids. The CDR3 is CSARKAGLNTEAFF.

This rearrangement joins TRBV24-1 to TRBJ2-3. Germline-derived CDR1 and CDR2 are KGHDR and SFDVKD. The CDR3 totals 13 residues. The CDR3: CATDDGYSDTQYF.

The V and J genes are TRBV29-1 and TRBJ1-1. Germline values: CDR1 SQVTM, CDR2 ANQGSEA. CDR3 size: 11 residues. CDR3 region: CSPSRDTEAFF.

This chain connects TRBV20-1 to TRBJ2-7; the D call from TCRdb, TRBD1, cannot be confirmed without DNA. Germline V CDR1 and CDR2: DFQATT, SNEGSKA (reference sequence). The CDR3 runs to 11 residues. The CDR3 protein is CSARIGAEQYF.

The CDR3: CASSPRDHQPQHF. The V and J genes are TRBV7-8 and TRBJ1-5. The germline V gene has CDR1 SGHVS and CDR2 FQNEAQ. CDR3 length: 13 amino acids.

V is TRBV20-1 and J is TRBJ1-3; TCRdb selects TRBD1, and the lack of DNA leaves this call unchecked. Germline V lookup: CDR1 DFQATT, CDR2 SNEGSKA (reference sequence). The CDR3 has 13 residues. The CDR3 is CSAGRGAGNTIYF.

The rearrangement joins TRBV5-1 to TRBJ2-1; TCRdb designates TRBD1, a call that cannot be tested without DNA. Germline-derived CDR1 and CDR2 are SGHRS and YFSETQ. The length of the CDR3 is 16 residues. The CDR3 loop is CASSLVLDSPYNEQFF.

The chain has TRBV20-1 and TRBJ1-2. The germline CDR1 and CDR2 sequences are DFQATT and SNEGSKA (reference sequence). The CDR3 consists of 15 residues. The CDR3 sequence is CSARDPPEGWNGYTF.

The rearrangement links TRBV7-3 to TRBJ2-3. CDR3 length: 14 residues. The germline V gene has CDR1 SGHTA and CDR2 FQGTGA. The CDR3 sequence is CASSLAGSTDTQYF.

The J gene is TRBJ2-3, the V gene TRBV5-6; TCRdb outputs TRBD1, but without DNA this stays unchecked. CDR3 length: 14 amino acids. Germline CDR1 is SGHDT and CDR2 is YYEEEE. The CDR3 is CASSLIGVTDTQYF.

The CDR3 sequence: CSATSPLGGSHNEQFF. J is TRBJ2-1 and V is TRBV20-1; the D call from TCRdb, TRBD1, cannot be confirmed without DNA. CDR3 length: 16 residues. Germline CDR1 reads DFQATT; CDR2 reads SNEGSKA (reference sequence).

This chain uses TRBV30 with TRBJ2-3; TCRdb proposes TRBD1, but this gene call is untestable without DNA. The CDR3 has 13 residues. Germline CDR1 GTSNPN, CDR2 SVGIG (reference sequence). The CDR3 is CAWSVGATDTQYF.

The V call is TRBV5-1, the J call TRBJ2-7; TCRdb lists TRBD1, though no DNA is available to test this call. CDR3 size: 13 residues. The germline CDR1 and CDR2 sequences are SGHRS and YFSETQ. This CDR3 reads CASSLGTEYEQYF.

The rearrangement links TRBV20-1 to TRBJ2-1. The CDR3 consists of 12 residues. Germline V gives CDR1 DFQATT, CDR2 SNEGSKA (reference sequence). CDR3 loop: CSAPRQTNEQFF.

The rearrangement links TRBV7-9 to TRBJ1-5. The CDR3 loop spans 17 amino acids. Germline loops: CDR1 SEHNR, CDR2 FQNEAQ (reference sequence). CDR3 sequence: CASSLGGLGAGNQPQHF.

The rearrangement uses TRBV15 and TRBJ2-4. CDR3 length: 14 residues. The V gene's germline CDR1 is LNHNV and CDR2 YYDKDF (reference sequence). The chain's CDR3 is CATSGVGAKNIQYF.

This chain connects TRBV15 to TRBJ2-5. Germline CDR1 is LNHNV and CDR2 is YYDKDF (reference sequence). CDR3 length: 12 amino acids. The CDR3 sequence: CATSRDRETQYF.

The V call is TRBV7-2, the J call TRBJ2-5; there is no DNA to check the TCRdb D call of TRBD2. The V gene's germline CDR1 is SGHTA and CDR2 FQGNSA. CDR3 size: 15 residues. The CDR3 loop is CASSVPRPQGETQYF.

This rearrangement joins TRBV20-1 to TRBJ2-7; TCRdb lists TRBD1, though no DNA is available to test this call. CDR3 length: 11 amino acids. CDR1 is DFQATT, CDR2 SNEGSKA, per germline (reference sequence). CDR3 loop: CSVNDRYEQYF.

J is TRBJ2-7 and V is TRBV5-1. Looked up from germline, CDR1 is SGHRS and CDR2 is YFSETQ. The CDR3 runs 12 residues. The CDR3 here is CASSRTTYEQYF. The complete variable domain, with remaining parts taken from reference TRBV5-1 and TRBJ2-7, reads KAGVTQTPRYLIKTRGQQVTLSCSPISGHRSVSWYQQTPGQGLQFLFEYFSETQRNKGNFPGRFSGRQFSNSRSEMNVSTLELGDSALYLCASSRTTYEQYFGPGTRLTVT.

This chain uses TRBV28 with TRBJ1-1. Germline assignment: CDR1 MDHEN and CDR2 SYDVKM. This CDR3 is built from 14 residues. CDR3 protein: CASSLGGGSTEAFF. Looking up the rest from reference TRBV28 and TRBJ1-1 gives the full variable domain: DVKVTQSSRYLVKRTGEKVFLECVQDMDHENMFWYRQDPGLGLRLIYFSYDVKMKEKGDIPEGYSVSREKKERFSLILESASTNQTSMYLCASSLGGGSTEAFFGQGTRLTVV.

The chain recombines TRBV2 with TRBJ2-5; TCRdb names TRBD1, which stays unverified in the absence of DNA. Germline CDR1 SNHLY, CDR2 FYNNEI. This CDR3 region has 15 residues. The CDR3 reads CASSLTEETEETQYF.

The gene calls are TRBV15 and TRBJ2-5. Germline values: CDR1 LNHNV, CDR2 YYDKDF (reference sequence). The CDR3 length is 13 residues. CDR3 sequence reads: CATRVGSRETQYF.

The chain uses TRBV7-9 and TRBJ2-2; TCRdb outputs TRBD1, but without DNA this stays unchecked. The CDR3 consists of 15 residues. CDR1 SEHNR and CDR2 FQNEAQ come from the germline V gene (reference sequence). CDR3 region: CASSFRDRNTGELFF.

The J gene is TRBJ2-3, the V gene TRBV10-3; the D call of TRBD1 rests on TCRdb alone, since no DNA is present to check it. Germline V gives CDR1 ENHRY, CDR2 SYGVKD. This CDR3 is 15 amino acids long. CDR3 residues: CAISGSRPGPDTQYF.